The subject of this entry is one T cell receptor (beta chain). Its antigen is still unknown. This specimen comes from a study of CD8 T cells in Susac syndrome. Regarding the study as a whole: Acknowledgment was made by the study that its TCR sequencing and HLA analysis involved a relatively small number of individuals.

Random-hexamer reverse transcription was applied to 0.5 to 1 ug RNA. Amplification of TCR beta CDR3 spanned 54 Vbeta and 13 Jbeta via immunoSEQ multiplex PCR. Each CDR3 protein is one row after TCRdb ran MiXCR on the immunoSEQ multiplex PCR reads. The profile shows over 80,000 distinct CDR3 sequences, roughly 93% of them singletons. CD8+ and CD4+ T cells taken from blood had their TCR beta sequenced. Negative isolation was applied to CD8+ and CD4+ T cells, and FACS enrichment was applied to TEMRA cells. Trimming left V 0 bases short and J 0 bases short, with 9 bases between. In germline, CDR1 is LNHNV, CDR2 YYDKDF (reference sequence). The length of the CDR3 is 16 residues.

This receptor was taken from a human donor in good health. Sequenced input: CD8+ T cells from PBMCs. V and J are TRBV15 and TRBJ1-5, with D possibly being TRBD1 (5 bases). CDR3 protein: CATSREGAPSNQPQHF. The CDR3 DNA follows: TGTGCCACCAGCAGAGAAGGGGCACCTAGCAATCAGCCCCAGCATTTT.